This T cell receptor beta chain comes out of a study of beta chain features in type 1 diabetes (dated by TCRdb to about 2018). Notes on the research overall: Patients and healthy donors did not differ in mean age, gender distribution, total cell number or subset yield. A total of 107,917,701 sorted cells were examined across all samples, and a strong correlation was observed between cell number per subset and RNA yield. In the study, recently diagnosed type 1 diabetes patients and matched healthy donors were compared on the TCRB repertoires of their sorted circulating CD4+ T cell subsets. Naive and central memory subsets were obtained from all 30 or so donors, but regulatory and stem cell-like memory subsets were isolated from only 8 patients and 8 healthy donors.

This clone appeared a few times. Its antigen remains unidentified. No qualities accompany the bases; no much larger clone lies one base away. All of the isolated RNA was reverse transcribed with the High Capacity cDNA Reverse Transcription Kit, so expressed TCRB transcripts were sequenced. Deep immunoSEQ sequencing was performed on naive, central memory and regulatory T cell samples, with an average of about 3.57 million total reads per sample. After sorted cells were lysed in RLT buffer, RNA was extracted with DNase-treated RNeasy Micro or Mini kits, with the choice depending on cell number. To prevent cross-contamination, each cell subset was processed individually, whereas patient and healthy donor samples were processed jointly. The immunoSEQ multiplex PCR was used to amplify TCRB sequences from cDNA, generating 87-bp fragments that spanned the CDR3 region. Sequencing of the amplicons was performed on the Illumina HiSeq platform. Processing in the source paper ran as follows. PCR bias was computationally corrected using synthetic template baselines, reads within Hamming distance 2 were collapsed, and singletons that could not be merged were discarded. Reads were aligned against IMGT to assign V, D and J genes, CDR3 length and insertions or deletions at six rearrangement sites. Within each subset, clonotype counts were normalized to sorted cell number, after which true diversity and Gini coefficients were computed with the tcR R package. Repertoire sharing was quantified using the overlap coefficient calculated on TCRB nucleotide sequences. Out-of-frame TCRB sequences from naive cells were analyzed to stand in for the pre-selection repertoire. This is the immuneACCESS table as TCRdb keeps it, with only in-frame sequences that have V and J called. A part of the clones is gone; compared with another copy, unresolved V genes explain less than half, and the rest is unexplained. V and J calls and clone size are copied from that table; D and trimming were computed from the DNA. The sample table shows around 500,000 clones, and around 28% are seen once. The top ten constitute roughly 0.06% of the sample.

Sequences GTSNPN (CDR1) and SVGIG (CDR2) are obtained from the germline V gene (reference sequence). Reading from cysteine to phenylalanine, the CDR3 counts 15 amino acids. Just CDR3 DNA is preserved here, 45 bases in frame from base 1. V and J lose 0 bases and 3 bases, and a span of 14 bases separates them. From each donor, a single peripheral blood sample of about 110 mL on average was drawn into heparinised tubes. Using a panel that included CD45RO, CCR7, CD25, CD127, CD95 and CD27, naive, central memory, regulatory and stem cell-like memory CD4+ T cells were sorted on a BD FACSAria II. A purity above 98% was achieved for all sorted populations. PBMCs were isolated right away by Lymphoprep density gradient centrifugation and were stained directly, without culture. To minimize batch effects, samples were stained and sorted in pairs, one healthy donor with one patient per experiment. The investigation overall reported the following: At VDJ recombination sites, patients with type 1 diabetes made fewer insertions and deleted more nucleotides, a pattern implying thymic rearrangement abnormalities. Shorter templates might be favored by PCR, yet because patient and control samples were amplified and corrected together, any such skew would affect both groups equally. A moderate but significant shortening of TCRB CDR3 length was observed in type 1 diabetes patients in all four CD4+ subsets. Sequencing cDNA rather than genomic DNA could over-represent highly expressing activated cells, although activation and CD3 levels did not differ between groups. Naive, central memory and regulatory TCRB repertoires appeared to be more alike among patients than among healthy donors. Because small numbers of individuals were included in the HLA sub-analyses, any influence of HLA type on TCRB rearrangement was left unresolved.

The sequence is built from TRBV30 and TRBJ2-5; the best D guess is TRBD1, with 5 bases matching. Sequencing used naive CD4+ T cells from blood. The cell subset or site label, read with the paper, signifies: true naive CD4+ T cells. The receptor was isolated from a man younger than 35 in good health. The CDR3 reads as follows: CAWSVHPTVEETQYF. In nucleotides, the sequence is TGTGCCTGGAGTGTCCACCCGACAGTGGAAGAGACCCAGTACTTC. Joined to the reference TRBV30 and TRBJ2-5 proteins, this CDR3 gives the full variable domain: SQTIHQWPATLVQPVGSPLSLECTVEGTSNPNLYWYRQAAGRGLQLLFYSVGIGQISSEVPQNLSASRPQDRQFILSSKKLLLSDSGFYLCAWSVHPTVEETQYFGPGTRLLVL.